This entry features one T cell receptor beta chain sequence. No antigen is known for it. TCRdb used MiXCR to reprocess the RT-PCR reads, holding one entry per CDR3 protein. The table has hundreds of thousands of distinct CDR3 sequences, roughly 22% seen once. This specimen belongs to a study of response to subunit inactivated influenza vaccine. General study points: The authors proposed limited new T cell recruitment per seasonal influenza vaccination.

V lost 6 bases, J lost 4 bases, and 15 bases lay in between. The germline V gene encodes CDR1 DFQATT and CDR2 SNEGSKA (reference sequence). The CDR3 covers 13 residues. This receptor was obtained from a man between 50 and 69 years old who received an inactivated influenza vaccine. The V and J genes are TRBV20-1 and TRBJ1-1; D might be TRBD1 (6 bases). Material: PBMCs from blood, obtained about 20 months after vaccination. DNA for the CDR3: TGCAGTGCCCCTAAGGCAGGGGCCACTGAAGCTTTCTTT. Translation: CSAPKAGATEAFF.